The 17 T cell receptor beta chains presented below share a single source sample, sequenced in a study of T cells in Graves' hyperthyroidism and ophthalmopathy (dated by TCRdb to between 2018 and 2021). Library preparation employed multiplex PCR. The reads were generated on an Illumina HiSeq 2000. TCR beta CDR3 regions were amplified from RNA transcripts. A first-round RT-PCR of the TCR CDR3 used the HTBI primer set with the Qiagen OneStep RT-PCR kit. TCRdb handled the public reads itself, with Q25 trimming in fastp and clone calling in MiXCR, and kept productive beta chains. Each CDR3 protein gets just one entry, which takes the most common genes and DNA from the rows behind it. The sample includes 600,000 to 900,000 distinct CDR3 sequences, with over 15% observed a single time. 8.4% of the sample is held by the ten biggest clonotypes. The specimen was blood. These receptors came from a man younger than 30 with Graves' hyperthyroidism.

The table lists this clonotype with many counts. The gene calls are TRBV2 and TRBJ2-7; 11 bases match TRBD2. The V and J ends lost 8 bases and 0 bases, in that order; junction bases with no gene match: 3. The CDR3 runs 14 residues. Germline V gene lookup returns CDR1 SNHLY and CDR2 FYNNEI. The CDR3 DNA sequence: TGTGCCAGCTTAACTAGCGGGAGCTCCTACGAGCAGTACTTC. It is translated as CASLTSGSSYEQYF.

This clonotype was counted only a few times. This rearrangement joins TRBV20-1 to TRBJ2-7, with 7 bases lining up with TRBD2. Unmatched junction bases numbered 6, after V lost 5 bases and J lost 5 bases. The CDR3 consists of 12 residues. The germline CDR1 and CDR2 sequences are DFQATT and SNEGSKA (reference sequence). CDR3 protein: CSARGGSDEQYF. The CDR3 DNA reads TGCAGTGCTCGGGGAGGGAGTGACGAGCAGTACTTC.

This clonotype has a handful of counts. This chain links TRBV20-1 with TRBJ1-5; D is undetermined. From germline, CDR1 is DFQATT and CDR2 SNEGSKA (reference sequence). The CDR3 has 12 amino acids. Trimming shortened V by 5 bases and J by 7 bases, and 12 bases separated the two germline ends. Here the CDR3 reads CSAAEQWQPQHF. The CDR3 coding sequence is TGCAGTGCTGCCGAACAGTGGCAGCCCCAGCATTTT.

This clonotype was found a few times. The rearrangement joins TRBV5-1 to TRBJ1-1; no firm D call. The germline V gene encodes CDR1 SGHRS and CDR2 YFSETQ. This CDR3 is 13 amino acids long. V was shortened by 0 bases and J by 8 bases, with 11 bases between the two germline ends. This chain's CDR3 is CASSLDPFREAFF. DNA of the CDR3: TGCGCCAGCAGCTTGGATCCCTTTCGAGAAGCTTTCTTT. The full variable domain, completed using reference TRBV5-1 and TRBJ1-1, is KAGVTQTPRYLIKTRGQQVTLSCSPISGHRSVSWYQQTPGQGLQFLFEYFSETQRNKGNFPGRFSGRQFSNSRSEMNVSTLELGDSALYLCASSLDPFREAFFGQGTRLTVV.

This clonotype has more than one count but fewer than ten. The chain has TRBV7-2 and TRBJ2-2, with 16 bases fitting TRBD2. CDR1 SGHTA and CDR2 FQGNSA come from the germline V gene. Losses at the gene ends were 5 bases for V and 4 bases for J; bases not matched to a gene: 4. The CDR3 contains 17 residues. The CDR3 reads CASSEGTSGRATGELFF. CDR3 sequence (DNA): TGTGCCAGCAGCGAAGGGACTAGCGGGAGGGCCACCGGGGAGCTGTTTTTT.

This chain joins TRBV18 and TRBJ2-5, with unresolved D. The germline gives CDR1 KGHSH, CDR2 LQKENI. The CDR3 consists of 16 residues. Trimming pared 2 bases from V and 1 base from J, leaving 14 bases between. Written as DNA, the CDR3 is TGTGCCAGCTCACCATCGGCAGGCAGTGCCCAAGAGACCCAGTACTTC. It is translated as CASSPSAGSAQETQYF.

J is TRBJ2-5 and V is TRBV29-1; 10 nucleotides line up with TRBD1. The CDR3 contains 13 residues. Germline CDR1 and CDR2: SQVTM and ANQGSEA. After removal of 6 bases from V and 4 bases from J, the junction contained 5 bases not matched to a gene. Written as DNA, the CDR3 is TGCAGCGTGGAGACAGGGGGCAGAGAGACCCAGTACTTC. It codes for CSVETGGRETQYF. Full variable domain (missing parts from reference TRBV29-1 and TRBJ2-5): SAVISQKPSRDICQRGTSLTIQCQVDSQVTMMFWYRQQPGQSLTLIATANQGSEATYESGFVIDKFPISRPNLTFSTLTVSNMSPEDSSIYLCSVETGGRETQYFGPGTRLLVL.

This clonotype was seen repeatedly, ten times or more. This sequence joins TRBV15 and TRBJ2-5, with TRBD2 matching over 7 bases. The germline V gene encodes CDR1 LNHNV and CDR2 YYDKDF (reference sequence). Trimming took 0 bases from V and 3 from J; bases not matched to a gene: 7. The CDR3 is 16 amino acids. CDR3 coding DNA: TGTGCCACCAGCAGAGAAGGGGCTAGCGGAAAAGAGACCCAGTACTTC. It codes for CATSREGASGKETQYF.

In this sample, this clonotype turned up a few times. This rearrangement joins TRBV29-1 to TRBJ2-5, with TRBD2 identical over 7 bases. J lost 4 bases, V lost 3 bases, and 5 bases had no gene match. The CDR3 extends over 13 amino acids. Germline CDR1 SQVTM, CDR2 ANQGSEA. CDR3 coding DNA: TGCAGCGTTGACGTCGCGGGAGCAGAGACCCAGTACTTC. Protein: CSVDVAGAETQYF.

V and J are TRBV13 and TRBJ2-1, with unresolved D. Trimming removed 0 bases at V and 8 bases at J, with 11 bases between. CDR1 is PRHDT and CDR2 is FYEKMQ in the germline V gene (reference sequence). CDR3 length: 14 amino acids. CDR3 coding DNA: TGTGCCAGCAGCTTAGGCCCCTCTAGTGATGAGCAGTTCTTC. Amino acids: CASSLGPSSDEQFF. Full variable domain (missing parts from reference TRBV13 and TRBJ2-1): AAGVIQSPRHLIKEKRETATLKCYPIPRHDTVYWYQQGPGQDPQFLISFYEKMQSDKGSIPDRFSAQQFSDYHSELNMSSLELGDSALYFCASSLGPSSDEQFFGPGTRLTVL.

At least ten counts were recorded for this clonotype. The chain is built from TRBV10-3 and TRBJ1-5; no clear D gene. Germline V gene lookup returns CDR1 ENHRY and CDR2 SYGVKD. Trimming pared 0 bases from V and 1 base from J, leaving 7 bases between. The CDR3 totals 15 residues. The CDR3 region has the DNA TGTGCCATCAGTGAGTCGACGTCAAGCAATCAGCCCCAGCATTTT. Translation gives CAISESTSSNQPQHF.

The chain carries TRBV6-2 or TRBV6-3 and TRBJ2-7; TRBD2 aligns across 9 bases. The J segment lost 1 base and the V segment lost 4 bases, leaving 5 bases of the junction unmatched. Germline V CDR1 and CDR2: MNHEY, SVGEGT. CDR3 length equals 15 residues. This CDR3 is CASSSGLARSYEQYF. CDR3 DNA sequence: TGTGCCAGCAGTTCCGGACTAGCGCGTTCCTACGAGCAGTACTTC.

The chain has TRBV3-1 and TRBJ1-2, with 7 bases lining up with TRBD1. The V and J ends lost 3 bases and 2 bases, in that order; junction bases with no gene match: 9. The length of the CDR3 is 16 residues. Germline assignment: CDR1 LGHDT and CDR2 YNNKEL (reference sequence). DNA of the CDR3: TGTGCCAGCAGCCATGGGGGACAGACGCTCAACTATGGCTACACCTTC. This sequence encodes CASSHGGQTLNYGYTF.

In its sample, this clonotype was seen many times. V is TRBV28 and J is TRBJ1-5, with D perhaps matching TRBD1 (5 bases). The ends were cut back, 2 bases at V and 11 bases at J, with 13 bases in the middle. CDR3 length equals 13 residues. Germline V CDR1 and CDR2: MDHEN, SYDVKM. This CDR3 is CASSLPRVPAQHF. The CDR3 region has the DNA TGTGCCAGCAGTTTACCCAGGGTCCCCGCCCAGCATTTT.

The chain combines TRBV2 with TRBJ2-1; TRBD2 is a possible D gene (5 bases). CDR3 length: 16 amino acids. Per germline, CDR1 SNHLY and CDR2 FYNNEI. The V gene lost 1 base and the J gene lost 3 bases, with 13 bases spanning the gap. The CDR3 is CASSEVSSGYYNEQFF. Written as DNA, the CDR3 is TGTGCCAGCAGTGAAGTCTCCAGCGGTTACTACAATGAGCAGTTCTTC.

In its sample, this clonotype was seen many times. The chain's CDR3 is CASIRDRLSNQPQHF. For the CDR3, the DNA is TGTGCCAGCATTCGAGACAGACTCTCCAATCAGCCCCAGCATTTT. The chain recombines TRBV2 with TRBJ1-5, with D perhaps TRBD1 (5 bases). The CDR3 contains 15 residues. Germline lookup yields CDR1 SNHLY and CDR2 FYNNEI. Trimming removed 7 bases at V and 3 bases at J, with 16 bases between.

In this sample, this clonotype turned up many times. This rearrangement joins TRBV7-8 to TRBJ2-5, with D perhaps TRBD1 or TRBD2 (5 bases each). Trimming removed 8 bases at V and 4 bases at J, with 14 bases between. Per the germline V gene, CDR1 is SGHVS and CDR2 is FQNEAQ. The CDR3 is made up of 13 amino acids. CDR3 amino acids: CASGTILGETQYF. The CDR3, as DNA: TGTGCCAGCGGGACCATCCTGGGAGAGACCCAGTACTTC.